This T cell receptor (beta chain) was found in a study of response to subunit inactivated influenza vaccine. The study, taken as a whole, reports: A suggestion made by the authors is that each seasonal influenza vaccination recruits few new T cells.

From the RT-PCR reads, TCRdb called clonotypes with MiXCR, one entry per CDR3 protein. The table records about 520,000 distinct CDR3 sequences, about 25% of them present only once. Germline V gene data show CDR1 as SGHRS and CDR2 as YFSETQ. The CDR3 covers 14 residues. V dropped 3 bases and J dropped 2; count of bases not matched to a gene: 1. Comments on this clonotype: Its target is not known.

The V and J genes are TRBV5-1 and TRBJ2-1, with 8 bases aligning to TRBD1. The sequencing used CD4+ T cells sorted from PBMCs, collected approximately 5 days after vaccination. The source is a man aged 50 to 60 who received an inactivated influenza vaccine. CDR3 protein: CASSSGGPYNEQFF. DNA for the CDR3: TGCGCCAGCAGCTCAGGGGGCCCCTACAATGAGCAGTTCTTC.